The rows below give T cell receptor beta chains drawn from one sample of a study of blood T cell repertoires in COVID-19. Measured with immunoSEQ multiplex PCR; TCRdb has only the in-frame clones, and not every one. Seen here are 310,000 or so clones, 85% to 90% observed once, and the top ten hold 3% to 4%. Specimen: peripheral blood. The source is a woman between 50 and 59 years old with active or convalescent COVID-19. CDR3s include the opening cysteine and the closing phenylalanine or tryptophan. D genes are given only for firm matches. Rows give clone size only sometimes, using once, few, many, or a class for an expanded clone.

TRBD2	TRBV5-1	-	TRBJ2-1	TGCGCCAGCAGCGCCCTAACTAGCGGGAGCTCCTACAATGAGCAGTTCTTC	CASSALTSGSSYNEQFF
-	TRBV30	-	TRBJ1-5	TGTGCCTGGAGTTCGTCAGGGGATAGCAATCAGCCCCAGCATTTT	CAWSSSGDSNQPQHF
-	TRBV25-1	-	TRBJ2-3	TGTGCCAGCAGTGCACGGGCAGGGAAAACAGATACGCAGTATTTT	CASSARAGKTDTQYF
TRBD2	TRBV10-3	-	TRBJ2-7	TGTGCCATCAGTGAGTTCGCTAGCGGGACGGCCTCCTACGAGCAGTACTTC	CAISEFASGTASYEQYF
-	TRBV12-3/TRBV12-4	-	TRBJ1-1	TGTGCCAGCAGTTCTCGACGGGTCACTGAAGCTTTCTTT	CASSSRRVTEAFF
TRBD1	TRBV7-9	-	TRBJ1-1	TGTGCCAGCAGCTTAGGGACAGGGGTAGCTGTAGCTTTCTTT	CASSLGTGVAVAFF
TRBD1	TRBV23-1	-	TRBJ1-2	TGCGCCAGCAGTCAAACGACCGGGACAGGGAGCCACGGCTATGGCTACACCTTC	CASSQTTGTGSHGYGYTF
TRBD1	TRBV28	-	TRBJ2-6	TGTGCCAGCAGTCTCCGGGACAGGGAAGGTGGGGCCAACGTCCTGACTTTC	CASSLRDREGGANVLTF
TRBD2	TRBV28	-	TRBJ2-3	TGTGCCAGCAGTTTAGGTGGGACTAGCGGACTCACAGATACGCAGTATTTT	CASSLGGTSGLTDTQYF
TRBD2	TRBV4-3	-	TRBJ2-1	TGCGCCAGCAGCCCCCGGACTAGCGGGAGTATTGCCTACAATGAGCAGTTCTTC	CASSPRTSGSIAYNEQFF
-	TRBV11-2	-	TRBJ2-7	TGTGCCAGCAGCTCCAGGGTCCACGAGCAGTACTTC	CASSSRVHEQYF
-	TRBV11-2	-	TRBJ2-7	TGTGCCAGCAGCTATATTAGGCAGGGGCGAGGGGAGCAGTACTTC	CASSYIRQGRGEQYF
-	TRBV30	-	TRBJ1-6	TGTGCCTGGAGTAAACTGGGGGCACTCTCACCCCTCCACTTT	CAWSKLGALSPLHF
-	TRBV3-1/TRBV3-2	-	TRBJ2-3	TGTGCCAGCAGCCCCGGGGTAGCGGGCACAGATACGCAGTATTTT	CASSPGVAGTDTQYF
-	TRBV13	-	TRBJ2-7	TGTGCCAGCAGCACCGGCGGTGGCGAGCAGTACTTC	CASSTGGGEQYF
TRBD1	TRBV3-1/TRBV3-2	-	TRBJ2-5	TGTGCCAGCGGGATTTCTAAGGGGGCCCCAGAGACCCAGTACTTC	CASGISKGAPETQYF
-	TRBV5-6	-	TRBJ2-1	TGTGCCAGCAGCTTGAGTTCTATGGATGAGCAGTTCTTC	CASSLSSMDEQFF
TRBD1	TRBV25-1	-	TRBJ1-1	TGTGCCAGCAGTGAAGGACAGGGCGAAGCTTTCTTT	CASSEGQGEAFF
-	TRBV4-3	-	TRBJ1-1	TGCGCCAGCAGCCAAAGCTCAGGGCCCCTGAACACTGAAGCTTTCTTT	CASSQSSGPLNTEAFF
TRBD1	TRBV6-2/TRBV6-3	-	TRBJ2-5	TGTGCCAGCAGTTACCAGGGACAGGGGGCCTACTTC	CASSYQGQGAYF
-	TRBV5-6	-	TRBJ2-3	TGTGCCAGCCGACAGGCAGATACGCAGTATTTT	CASRQADTQYF
-	TRBV24-1	-	TRBJ2-2	TGTGCCACCAGTGCCTTGGGCACAGGCCTCACCGGGGAGCTGTTTTTT	CATSALGTGLTGELFF
-	TRBV5-1	-	TRBJ2-3	TGCGCCACTAAAAACACAGATACGCAGTATTTT	CATKNTDTQYF
TRBD1	TRBV5-5	-	TRBJ1-2	TGTGCCAGCAGCTGGACAGGAATTTCTAACTATGGCTACACCTTC	CASSWTGISNYGYTF
-	TRBV18	-	TRBJ2-3	TGTGCCAGCTCACCAGGGCGAGATACGCAGTATTTT	CASSPGRDTQYF
-	TRBV6-5	once	TRBJ1-2	TGTGCCAGCAGCCCCCCCCAGGGTTCGTACGGCTACACCTTC	CASSPPQGSYGYTF
TRBD1	TRBV5-1	-	TRBJ1-2	TGCGCCAGCAGCCTTAGCGGGGGACAGGGCTACACCTTC	CASSLSGGQGYTF
TRBD1	TRBV19	-	TRBJ1-3	TGTGCCAGTAGTATTGGACAGGGAATACGTGGAAACACCATATATTTT	CASSIGQGIRGNTIYF
TRBD1	TRBV19	-	TRBJ2-1	TGTGCCAGTAGTATAGTACGGGACAGGGTCAATGAGCAGTTCTTC	CASSIVRDRVNEQFF
TRBD2	TRBV30	once	TRBJ2-1	TGTGCCTGGACCGCACTAGCGGGGGGCCCAAATGAGCAGTTCTTC	CAWTALAGGPNEQFF
TRBD1	TRBV5-5	-	TRBJ2-5	TGTGCCAGCAGCCTGACCGGGACAGCAGTTCAAGAGACCCAGTACTTC	CASSLTGTAVQETQYF
-	TRBV20-1	-	TRBJ1-1	TGCAGTGCTAGTTTCCAGGTAGGAGCTTTCTTT	CSASFQVGAFF
-	TRBV27	-	TRBJ1-1	TGTGCCAGCAGTTCCCGAGGCGCGACGGGGACTGAAGCTTTCTTT	CASSSRGATGTEAFF
-	TRBV2	-	TRBJ1-2	TGTGCCAGCAGGGATACAGGTTACTATGGCTACACCTTC	CASRDTGYYGYTF
-	TRBV7-9	-	TRBJ1-4	TGTGCCAGCAGTCAGGGAGGGTTTGAAAAACTGTTTTTT	CASSQGGFEKLFF
-	TRBV2	-	TRBJ1-6	TGTGCCAGCAGTGAAGTTGATCAGGGTCAGTCACCCCTCCACTTT	CASSEVDQGQSPLHF
-	TRBV12-3/TRBV12-4	-	TRBJ2-1	TGTGCCAGCAGTTTACTCTATGAGCAGTTCTTC	CASSLLYEQFF
-	TRBV3-1/TRBV3-2	-	TRBJ1-1	TGTGCCAGCAGCCAAGTGACGGGAGTTACTGAAGCTTTCTTT	CASSQVTGVTEAFF
TRBD1	TRBV19	-	TRBJ1-5	TGTGCCAGTAGTATCCCCACAGGGGGGAATCAGCCCCAGCATTTT	CASSIPTGGNQPQHF
-	TRBV18	-	TRBJ2-2	TGTGCCAGCTCACCCGTGACACCCGAAACCGGGGAGCTGTTTTTT	CASSPVTPETGELFF
-	TRBV6-2/TRBV6-3	few	TRBJ2-1	TGTGCCAGCAGTTTAGCTAGCGATGAGCAGTTCTTC	CASSLASDEQFF
TRBD1	TRBV2	-	TRBJ2-2	TGTGCCAGCAGTGGGCCCCCGGGACAGGGGGCCGGGGAGCTGTTTTTT	CASSGPPGQGAGELFF
-	TRBV9	once	TRBJ1-2	TGTGCCAGCAGCCGCCTCAACAGGGAACACTATGGCTACACCTTC	CASSRLNREHYGYTF
-	TRBV5-1	-	TRBJ2-5	TGCGCCAGCAGCTTGGCGTCACTAGAGAGCGAGACCCAGTACTTC	CASSLASLESETQYF
-	TRBV27	-	TRBJ2-1	TGTGCCAGCAGTTTCAGGACGGGATACAATGAGCAGTTCTTC	CASSFRTGYNEQFF
-	TRBV27	-	TRBJ2-7	TGTGCCAACGGTTGTCAGGACTACGAGCAGTACTTC	CANGCQDYEQYF
-	TRBV27	-	TRBJ1-4	TGTGCCAGCAGGAGGGGGGGGTCTAGTGAAAAACTGTTTTTT	CASRRGGSSEKLFF
TRBD1	TRBV7-9	-	TRBJ1-2	TGTGCCAGCAGCGTGACAGGGGAGCTTCATGGCTACACCTTC	CASSVTGELHGYTF
-	TRBV3-1/TRBV3-2	-	TRBJ2-1	TGTGCCAGCAGCCAGGGAGTGAACTACAATGAGCAGTTCTTC	CASSQGVNYNEQFF
TRBD1	TRBV6-5	-	TRBJ1-2	TGTGCCAGCAGCCAGACAGGGGGCGGCTCTGGCTACACCTTC	CASSQTGGGSGYTF
-	TRBV27	-	TRBJ2-3	TGTGCCAGCAGTTTCGACCGGGCAGATACGCAGTATTTT	CASSFDRADTQYF
TRBD1	TRBV10-3	-	TRBJ1-1	TGTGCCATCAGTGAGGCCGGTGGGGGGACAGTCAACACTGAAGCTTTCTTT	CAISEAGGGTVNTEAFF
-	TRBV7-9	-	TRBJ1-1	TGTGCCAGCAGCTTCACAGGGATAAACACTGAAGCTTTCTTT	CASSFTGINTEAFF
-	TRBV27	-	TRBJ1-3	TGTGCCAGCAGTTTATTGGGACAAGCTGGAAACACCATATATTTT	CASSLLGQAGNTIYF
-	TRBV6-5	once	TRBJ2-3	TGTGCCAGCAGTCAGCCGGGTTCAGATACGCAGTATTTT	CASSQPGSDTQYF